This T cell receptor beta chain was sequenced in a study of blood T cells in healthy people across ages. Study results and caveats: A strong correlation was seen between TCR beta diversity and naive T cell percentage. Age showed a roughly linear inverse relationship with TCR beta diversity per million T cells.

As for this clonotype: Its target is not known.

V was pared by 6 bases and J by 1 base, with 15 bases between. The CDR3 consists of 15 residues. Germline CDR1 reads MNHNY; CDR2 reads SVGAGI (reference sequence). A second PCR, run for about 7 to 11 cycles, used a sample-barcoded 5' primer plus a J-beta primer mix. There were at least 3 million CDR3-containing paired-end reads obtained from each sample. TCRdb recomputed calls from the 5' RACE reads with MiXCR, one row per CDR3 protein. The sample yields about 1.1 million distinct CDR3 sequences, 35% to 40% seen once. The material sequenced was blood. The receptor was isolated from a man between 18 and 35 years old in good health. The V and J genes are TRBV6-6 and TRBJ1-1; possibly TRBD1 for D (5 bases). CDR3 in DNA: TGTGCCAGCAGGACTTTTACAGGTACGAACACTGAAGCTTTCTTT. It yields the protein CASRTFTGTNTEAFF.